This T cell receptor beta chain was captured in a study of T-cell memory formation after mild COVID-19. Study background: Largely donor-specific TCR clusters were found. Findings of the study overall: For second-wave clones that peaked at day 37, SARS-CoV-2 specificity went unverified. Mainly CM and EM harbored the contracting CD4+ clones; mainly EMRA harbored the CD8+ ones.

In this sample, this clonotype turned up a few times. Its target is unknown. TCRdb analysed the 5' RACE reads with MiXCR anew, one entry per CDR3 protein. The profile shows tens of thousands of distinct CDR3 sequences, about 12% of them singletons. Germline-derived CDR1 and CDR2 are SGHRS and YFSETQ. The CDR3 runs 13 residues. The ends were cut back, 4 bases at V and 3 bases at J, with 9 bases in the middle. This chain joins TRBV5-1 and TRBJ2-3; D call uncertain. Sample: PBMCs or a T cell subset sorted from them (not recorded which). The receptor's source is a young man who had mild COVID-19 (a few samples of this study predate the infection). Cell type and time point are not known. The CDR3 loop is CASSPKLTDTQYF. CDR3 nucleotide sequence: TGCGCCAGCAGCCCCAAATTAACAGATACGCAGTATTTT.